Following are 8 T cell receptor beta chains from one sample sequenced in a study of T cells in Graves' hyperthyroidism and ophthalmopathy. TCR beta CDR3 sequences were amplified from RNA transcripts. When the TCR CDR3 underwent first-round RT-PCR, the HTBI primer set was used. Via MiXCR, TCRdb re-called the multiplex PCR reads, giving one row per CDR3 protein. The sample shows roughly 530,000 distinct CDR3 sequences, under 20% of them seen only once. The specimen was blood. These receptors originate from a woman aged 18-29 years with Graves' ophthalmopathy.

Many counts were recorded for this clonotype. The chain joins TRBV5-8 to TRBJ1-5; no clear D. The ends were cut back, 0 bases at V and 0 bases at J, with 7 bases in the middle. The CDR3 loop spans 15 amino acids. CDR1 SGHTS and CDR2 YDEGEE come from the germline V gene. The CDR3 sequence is CASSLAGYSNQPQHF. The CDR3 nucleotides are TGTGCCAGCAGCTTGGCGGGGTATAGCAATCAGCCCCAGCATTTT. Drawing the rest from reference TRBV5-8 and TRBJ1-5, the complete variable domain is EAGVTQSPTHLIKTRGQQATLRCSPISGHTSVYWYQQALGLGLQFLLWYDEGEERNRGNFPPRFSGRQFPNYSSELNVNALELEDSALYLCASSLAGYSNQPQHFGDGTRLSIL.

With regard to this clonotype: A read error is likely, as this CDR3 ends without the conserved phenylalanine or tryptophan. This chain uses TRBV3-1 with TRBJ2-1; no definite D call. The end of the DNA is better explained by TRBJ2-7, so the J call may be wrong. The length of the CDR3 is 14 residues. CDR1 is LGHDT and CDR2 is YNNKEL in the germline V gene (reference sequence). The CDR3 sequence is CASSVLSPYNEQYS. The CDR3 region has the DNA TGTGCCAGCAGCGTACTCTCCCCCTACAATGAGCAGTACTCC.

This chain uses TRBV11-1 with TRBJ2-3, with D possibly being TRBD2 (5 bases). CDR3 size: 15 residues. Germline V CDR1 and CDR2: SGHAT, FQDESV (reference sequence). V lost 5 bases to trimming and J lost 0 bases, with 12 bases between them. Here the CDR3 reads CASSTLTGSTDTQYF. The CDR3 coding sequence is TGTGCCAGCAGCACCCTGACGGGAAGCACAGATACGCAGTATTTT.

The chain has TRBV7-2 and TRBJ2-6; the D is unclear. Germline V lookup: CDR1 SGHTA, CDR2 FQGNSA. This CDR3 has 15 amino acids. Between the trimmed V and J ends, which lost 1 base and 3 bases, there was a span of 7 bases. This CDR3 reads CASSLEVGGANVLTF. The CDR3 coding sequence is TGTGCCAGCAGCTTAGAAGTTGGTGGGGCCAACGTCCTGACTTTC.

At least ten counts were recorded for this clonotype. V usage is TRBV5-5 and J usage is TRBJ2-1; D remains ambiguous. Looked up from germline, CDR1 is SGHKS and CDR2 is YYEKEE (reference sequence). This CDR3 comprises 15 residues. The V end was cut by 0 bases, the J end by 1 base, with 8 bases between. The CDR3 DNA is TGTGCCAGCAGCTTGGAGACAATTTCCTACAATGAGCAGTTCTTC. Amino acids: CASSLETISYNEQFF.

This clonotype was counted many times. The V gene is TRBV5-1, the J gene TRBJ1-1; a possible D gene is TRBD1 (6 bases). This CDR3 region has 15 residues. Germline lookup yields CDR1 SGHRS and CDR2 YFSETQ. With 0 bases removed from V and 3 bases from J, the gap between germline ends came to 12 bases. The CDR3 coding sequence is TGCGCCAGCAGCTTGGTGTGGGGGCGGGACACTGAAGCTTTCTTT. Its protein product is CASSLVWGRDTEAFF. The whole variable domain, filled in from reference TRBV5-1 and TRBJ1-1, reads KAGVTQTPRYLIKTRGQQVTLSCSPISGHRSVSWYQQTPGQGLQFLFEYFSETQRNKGNFPGRFSGRQFSNSRSEMNVSTLELGDSALYLCASSLVWGRDTEAFFGQGTRLTVV.

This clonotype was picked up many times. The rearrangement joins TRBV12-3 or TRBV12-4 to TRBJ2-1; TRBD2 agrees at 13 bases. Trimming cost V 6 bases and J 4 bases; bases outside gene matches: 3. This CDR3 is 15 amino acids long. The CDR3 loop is CASSRTSGSYNEQFF. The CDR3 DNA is TGTGCCAGCAGCCGGACTAGCGGGAGTTACAATGAGCAGTTCTTC.

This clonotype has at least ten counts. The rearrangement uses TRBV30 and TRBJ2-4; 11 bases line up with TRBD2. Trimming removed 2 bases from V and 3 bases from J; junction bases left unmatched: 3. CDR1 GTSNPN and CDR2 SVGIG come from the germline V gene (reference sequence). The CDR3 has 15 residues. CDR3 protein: CAWSPGLADKNIQYF. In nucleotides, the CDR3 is TGTGCCTGGAGTCCGGGACTAGCGGACAAAAACATTCAGTACTTC.